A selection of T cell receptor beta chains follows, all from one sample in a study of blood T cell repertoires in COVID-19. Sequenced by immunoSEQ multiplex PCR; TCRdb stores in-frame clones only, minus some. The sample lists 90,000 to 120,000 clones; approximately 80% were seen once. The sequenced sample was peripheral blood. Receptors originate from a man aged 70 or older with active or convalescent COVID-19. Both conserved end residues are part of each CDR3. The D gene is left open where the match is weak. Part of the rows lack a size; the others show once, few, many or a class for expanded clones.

CDR3aa: CASSSDSPGGEAFF; CDR3nt: TGTGCCAGCAGCTCCGACTCCCCAGGGGGTGAAGCTTTCTTT; v_gene: TRBV9; abundance: NA; j_gene: TRBJ1-1; d_gene: TRBD1
CDR3aa: CASLPTGMNTEAFF; CDR3nt: TGTGCCAGTCTACCCACAGGGATGAACACTGAAGCTTTCTTT; v_gene: TRBV19; abundance: few; j_gene: TRBJ1-1; d_gene: NA
CDR3aa: CASSSEGTSAKLYNEQFF; CDR3nt: TGCGCCAGCAGCTCAGAGGGGACTAGCGCTAAGCTCTACAATGAGCAGTTCTTC; v_gene: TRBV5-1; abundance: once; j_gene: TRBJ2-1; d_gene: TRBD2
CDR3aa: CASSDRSRHGYTF; CDR3nt: TGTGCCAGCAGTGACAGGTCTCGGCATGGCTACACCTTC; v_gene: TRBV27; abundance: few; j_gene: TRBJ1-2; d_gene: NA
CDR3aa: CASSLIGGPDKGRNYGYTF; CDR3nt: TGTGCCAGCAGCTTGATCGGGGGGCCAGATAAGGGGCGCAACTATGGCTACACCTTC; v_gene: TRBV5-4; abundance: NA; j_gene: TRBJ1-2; d_gene: NA
CDR3aa: CASSQGDTRGYGYTF; CDR3nt: TGTGCCAGCAGCCAAGGGGACACCCGGGGCTATGGCTACACCTTC; v_gene: TRBV7-9; abundance: NA; j_gene: TRBJ1-2; d_gene: NA
CDR3aa: CASGSSDIYEQYF; CDR3nt: TGTGCTAGTGGTTCCTCGGACATTTACGAGCAGTACTTC; v_gene: TRBV12-5; abundance: NA; j_gene: TRBJ2-7; d_gene: NA
CDR3aa: CASSFRTGNTGELFF; CDR3nt: TGTGCCAGCAGTTTCCGGACAGGGAACACCGGGGAGCTGTTTTTT; v_gene: TRBV6-5; abundance: NA; j_gene: TRBJ2-2; d_gene: TRBD1
CDR3aa: CASSRDRGYNEQFF; CDR3nt: TGCGCCAGCAGTAGAGATCGTGGCTACAATGAGCAGTTCTTC; v_gene: TRBV10-1; abundance: NA; j_gene: TRBJ2-1; d_gene: NA
CDR3aa: CASSPRLAGTEQYF; CDR3nt: TGTGCCAGCAGCCCTCGACTAGCGGGAACTGAGCAGTACTTC; v_gene: TRBV28; abundance: NA; j_gene: TRBJ2-7; d_gene: TRBD2
CDR3aa: CAISESTSGGIDTQYF; CDR3nt: TGTGCCATCAGTGAGTCAACTAGCGGGGGAATAGATACGCAGTATTTT; v_gene: TRBV10-3; abundance: NA; j_gene: TRBJ2-3; d_gene: TRBD2
CDR3aa: CASSHQYWDSSQRFRGYTF; CDR3nt: TGTGCCAGCAGTCACCAATATTGGGACAGTTCACAGCGCTTCCGGGGCTACACCTTC; v_gene: TRBV27; abundance: once; j_gene: TRBJ1-2; d_gene: TRBD1
CDR3aa: CASSSSGGAGELFF; CDR3nt: TGTGCTAGCAGCTCTAGCGGGGGGGCCGGGGAGCTGTTTTTT; v_gene: TRBV7-7; abundance: NA; j_gene: TRBJ2-2; d_gene: TRBD2
CDR3aa: CASSDVQKNTEAFF; CDR3nt: TGTGCCAGCAGTGATGTTCAGAAAAACACTGAAGCTTTCTTT; v_gene: TRBV2; abundance: NA; j_gene: TRBJ1-1; d_gene: NA
CDR3aa: CASSLVQGGSSGNTIYF; CDR3nt: TGCGCCAGCAGCTTGGTTCAGGGGGGTTCCTCTGGAAACACCATATATTTT; v_gene: TRBV5-1; abundance: NA; j_gene: TRBJ1-3; d_gene: TRBD1
CDR3aa: CASSAHLHEQFF; CDR3nt: TGTGCCAGCAGCGCGCACCTCCATGAGCAGTTCTTC; v_gene: TRBV11-2; abundance: NA; j_gene: TRBJ2-1; d_gene: NA